A selection of T cell receptor beta chains follows, all from one sample in a study of vaccination and CD4 T cells after COVID-19. Each CDR3 protein is one row after TCRdb ran MiXCR on the PCR reads. The table lists around 14,000 distinct CDR3 sequences, over 65% of them singletons. This material consisted of CD4+ T cells from blood, taken after SARS-CoV-2 vaccination. These receptors came from a human donor who had recovered from COVID-19. Each CDR3 is given with its conserved first and last residue. The D gene is left open where the match is weak. Clone size is given for some rows only: seen once, a few or many times, or a class if the clone is expanded.

CDR3 protein: CATSDGQDREQYF; CDR3 DNA: TGTGCCACCAGTGACGGACAGGATAGGGAGCAGTACTTC; D gene: TRBD1; V gene: TRBV24-1; J gene: TRBJ2-7; clone size: few
CDR3 protein: CASRGTDSGNTIYF; CDR3 DNA: TGTGCCAGCAGAGGGACGGACTCTGGAAACACCATATATTTT; D gene: NA; V gene: TRBV28; J gene: TRBJ1-3; clone size: once
CDR3 protein: CASSYLPGRQNYGYTF; CDR3 DNA: TGTGCCAGCAGTTACCTACCAGGGAGACAAAACTATGGCTACACCTTC; D gene: NA; V gene: TRBV6-2/TRBV6-3; J gene: TRBJ1-2; clone size: NA
CDR3 protein: CASSLDEMNTEAFF; CDR3 DNA: TGTGCCAGCAGCTTAGACGAAATGAACACTGAAGCTTTCTTT; D gene: NA; V gene: TRBV7-6; J gene: TRBJ1-1; clone size: NA
CDR3 protein: CASSRAGSRSYAFF; CDR3 DNA: TGTGCCAGCAGTCGTGCAGGGTCACGTTCGTATGCTTTCTTT; D gene: NA; V gene: TRBV6-1; J gene: TRBJ1-1; clone size: NA
CDR3 protein: CSAFTTSGGHRFYEQYF; CDR3 DNA: TGCAGTGCTTTCACCACTAGCGGGGGACATAGATTCTACGAGCAGTACTTC; D gene: TRBD2; V gene: TRBV20-1; J gene: TRBJ2-7; clone size: NA
CDR3 protein: CASRRVGGMNTEAFF; CDR3 DNA: TGTGCCAGCAGAAGAGTAGGGGGAATGAACACTGAAGCTTTCTTT; D gene: NA; V gene: TRBV11-2; J gene: TRBJ1-1; clone size: NA
CDR3 protein: CASSYEEASGLLSTDTQYF; CDR3 DNA: TGTGCCAGCAGTTACGAGGAGGCTAGCGGCTTGCTTAGCACAGATACGCAGTATTTT; D gene: TRBD2; V gene: TRBV6-2/TRBV6-3; J gene: TRBJ2-3; clone size: NA
CDR3 protein: CASSYSAGRGVYNEQFF; CDR3 DNA: TGTGCCAGCAGTTACTCTGCGGGGCGGGGGGTCTACAATGAGCAGTTCTTC; D gene: TRBD2; V gene: TRBV6-5; J gene: TRBJ2-1; clone size: NA
CDR3 protein: CASSLPRGVRETQYF; CDR3 DNA: TGTGCCAGCAGTTTACCCAGGGGGGTGCGGGAGACCCAGTACTTC; D gene: NA; V gene: TRBV28; J gene: TRBJ2-5; clone size: NA
CDR3 protein: CASLKYTGTINQPQHF; CDR3 DNA: TGTGCCAGTCTAAAGTACACCGGGACCATCAATCAGCCCCAGCATTTT; D gene: NA; V gene: TRBV12-3/TRBV12-4; J gene: TRBJ1-5; clone size: NA
CDR3 protein: CSATYHRDRVATF; CDR3 DNA: TGCAGTGCTACCTATCACCGGGACAGGGTTGCCACCTTC; D gene: TRBD1; V gene: TRBV20-1; J gene: TRBJ1-2; clone size: NA